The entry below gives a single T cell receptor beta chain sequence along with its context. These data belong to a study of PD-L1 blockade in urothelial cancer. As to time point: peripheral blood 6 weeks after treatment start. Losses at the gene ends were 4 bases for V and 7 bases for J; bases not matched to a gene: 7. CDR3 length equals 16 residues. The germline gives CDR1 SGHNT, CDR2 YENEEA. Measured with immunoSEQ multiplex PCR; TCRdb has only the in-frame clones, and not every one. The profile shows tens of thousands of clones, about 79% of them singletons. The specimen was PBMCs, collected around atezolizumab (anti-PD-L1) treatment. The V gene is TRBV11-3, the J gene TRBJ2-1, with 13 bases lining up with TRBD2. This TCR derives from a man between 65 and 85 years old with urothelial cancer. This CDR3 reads CASSSIPGLAGNEQFF. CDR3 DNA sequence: TGTGCCAGCAGCTCGATACCGGGACTAGCGGGAAATGAGCAGTTCTTC. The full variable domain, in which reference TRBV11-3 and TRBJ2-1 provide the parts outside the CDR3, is EAGVVQSPRYKIIEKKQPVAFWCNPISGHNTLYWYLQNLGQGPELLIRYENEEAVDDSQLPKDRFSAERLKGVDSTLKIQPAELGDSAVYLCASSSIPGLAGNEQFFGPGTRLTVL.